The present T cell receptor beta chain was sequenced within a study of T cell repertoires in cytomegalovirus infection. For the study at large: CMV epitopes in the study were HLA-C-restricted (recently identified) and HLA-B-restricted (well studied). Broader study findings: Accumulated public TCR beta family frequency recognized individuals carrying CMV together with the relevant HLA. HLA-C-restricted CMV clonotypes gave the most frequent clonotype in two of eight donors.

V lost 7 bases and J lost 3; bases outside the gene matches: 4. The CDR3 consists of 13 residues. This clonotype showed up many times. Its antigen remains unknown. TCRdb called the reads again in MiXCR, with one record for every CDR3 protein. Here the sample spans around 800,000 distinct CDR3 sequences, around a third being singletons. The chain recombines TRBV12-3 or TRBV12-4 with TRBJ2-5, with 8 bases identical to TRBD2. The receptor comes from a human donor in good health (CMV status not recorded). Some clones in this sample may be carry-over from other donors' samples. Sequencing used cultured CD8+ T cells from PBMCs, obtained from culture after CMV antigen stimulation. The CDR3 loop reads CASTAGREETQYF. CDR3 sequence (DNA): TGTGCCAGCACCGCCGGGAGGGAAGAGACCCAGTACTTC.